These 22 T cell receptor beta chains originate from one sample sequenced in a study of T-cell reconstitution after alpha-beta-depleted transplantation in children. General study points: Newly generated T cells supplied most T-cell counts and diversity one year post-transplant.

Preparing the TCRbeta library involved the use of unique molecular identifiers. TCRdb independently ran MiXCR on the PCR reads; one entry per CDR3 protein. There are about 300,000 distinct CDR3 sequences in the sample; 6.5% to 9% occur only once, and around 9.8% lies in the top ten. These receptors are not linked to any known antigen. The sequencing here drew on peripheral blood, taken 360 days after TCRalphabeta/CD19-depleted stem cell transplant. Receptors originate from a female patient aged 2-9 years who had a stem cell transplant for Fanconi anemia, so the T cells may come from the graft donor.

This clonotype occurred many times. This chain links TRBV28 with TRBJ2-5; TRBD2 might be the D (5 bases). The CDR3 runs to 16 residues. Trimming removed 2 bases from V and 6 bases from J, with 19 bases in between. The germline CDR1 and CDR2 sequences are MDHEN and SYDVKM. In DNA form, the CDR3 reads TGTGCCAGCAGTTTAGTGGCCAATCGGGCTAGCCAGACCCAGTACTTC. Amino acid sequence: CASSLVANRASQTQYF.

This clonotype was detected ten times or more. V and J are TRBV4-2 and TRBJ2-1; D call uncertain. Per the germline V gene, CDR1 is LGHNA and CDR2 is YNFKEQ. The CDR3 totals 13 residues. The V and J ends lost 2 bases and 7 bases respectively, with 9 bases between them. Written as DNA, the CDR3 is TGTGCCAGCAGCCAACAGGTCTTGAATGAGCAGTTCTTC. It is translated as CASSQQVLNEQFF.

This clonotype was seen only a few times. At one end the junction does not follow the germline gene, possibly because of a read error. The V and J genes are TRBV7-7 and TRBJ2-1; D ambiguous. The CDR3 has 14 residues. Germline loops: CDR1 SSHAT, CDR2 FNYEAQ (reference sequence). CDR3 amino acids: CASSPGLGLHEQFF. The CDR3 DNA reads TGTGCTAGCAGCCCTGGTTTGGGGTTACATGAGCAGTTCTTC. The whole variable domain, remainder taken from reference TRBV7-7 and TRBJ2-1, is GAGVSQSPRYKVTKRGQDVTLRCDPISSHATLYWYQQALGQGPEFLTYFNYEAQPDKSGLPSDRFSAERPEGSISTLTIQRTEQRDSAMYRCASSPGLGLHEQFFGPGTRLTVL.

This clonotype came up many times. The chain links TRBV29-1 to TRBJ1-5, with D possibly matching TRBD1 (5 bases). The CDR3 sequence is 13 residues long. From germline, CDR1 is SQVTM and CDR2 ANQGSEA. V shed 4 bases and J shed 5 bases, with 12 bases lying between them. CDR3 nucleotides: TGCAGCGTTGGGGGGGGTTCGGATCAGCCCCAGCATTTT. Translated: CSVGGGSDQPQHF.

This clonotype was picked up many times. V gene TRBV5-1 combines with J gene TRBJ2-7; no definite D call. V lost 4 bases and J lost 5, with 10 bases in between. CDR3 length: 12 residues. Germline loops: CDR1 SGHRS, CDR2 YFSETQ. The CDR3 DNA is TGCGCCAGCAGCCTGGACCTTGACGAGCAGTACTTC. Its protein product is CASSLDLDEQYF.

The table lists this clonotype with a few counts. The genes are TRBV6-5 and TRBJ2-7, with a tentative D call TRBD2 (5 bases). The CDR3 is 17 residues long. Trimming removed 0 bases at V and 3 bases at J, with 18 bases between. Germline V lookup: CDR1 MNHEY, CDR2 SVGAGI. CDR3: CASSYSSGLRRIYEQYF. CDR3 DNA sequence: TGTGCCAGCAGTTACTCCTCCGGACTCCGACGTATCTACGAGCAGTACTTC.

Regarding this clonotype: A much larger clone sits a single nucleotide away, making a read error possible. CDR3 sequence (DNA): TGCGCCAGCAGCTTAAGGGGGGACGACACATATACGCAGTATTTT. This sequence encodes CASSLRGDDTYTQYF. The chain carries TRBV5-1 and TRBJ2-3; either TRBD1 or TRBD2 may supply D (6 bases each). Looked up from germline, CDR1 is SGHRS and CDR2 is YFSETQ. This CDR3 is 15 amino acids long.

As concerns this clonotype: Since a much larger clone is just one base distant, this may be a read error. This chain links TRBV5-6 with TRBJ1-2; D gene uncertain. CDR1 and CDR2 from the germline V gene are SGHDT and YYEEEE. The CDR3 sequence is 15 residues long. Here the CDR3 DNA reads TGTGCCGGCAGCTTCCCAGTGGGAGGGAGAAGCGGCTACACCTTC. It yields the protein CAGSFPVGGRSGYTF.

The genes are TRBV20-1 and TRBJ1-6; 10 bases are shared with TRBD1. This CDR3 contains 13 residues. V lost 5 bases and J lost 9; bases outside the gene matches: 4. Germline V gene lookup returns CDR1 DFQATT and CDR2 SNEGSKA (reference sequence). In DNA, the CDR3 is TGCAGTGCTCGGACAGGGGGAAGTTCACCCCTCCACTTT. As protein: CSARTGGSSPLHF.

The rearrangement joins TRBV15 to TRBJ2-5; 10 nucleotides align to TRBD1. Germline-derived CDR1 and CDR2 are LNHNV and YYDKDF (reference sequence). With V trimmed by 2 bases and J by 5 bases, 14 bases remained unmatched. This CDR3 spans 18 amino acids. CDR3 bases: TGTGCCACCAGCAGATTTCGGGGACAGGGGACCTTCCAGGAGACCCAGTACTTC. It is translated as CATSRFRGQGTFQETQYF.

Many counts were recorded for this clonotype. The chain uses TRBV7-2 and TRBJ1-2; 10 positions match TRBD1. There are 13 residues in the CDR3. Trimming took 5 bases from V and 8 from J; bases not matched to a gene: 5. The germline V gene encodes CDR1 SGHTA and CDR2 FQGNSA. The CDR3 sequence: CASSLDRGQGYTF. The CDR3 DNA sequence: TGTGCCAGCAGCCTTGACAGGGGGCAAGGCTACACCTTC.

This clonotype was found many times. The chain employs TRBV20-1 and TRBJ2-5; TRBD2 is a possible D gene (6 bases). Germline V gene sequence: CDR1 DFQATT, CDR2 SNEGSKA (reference sequence). V was shortened by 4 bases and J by 1 base, with 13 bases between the two germline ends. The CDR3 runs to 14 residues. The CDR3 sequence is CSAKGGASQETQYF. The CDR3 DNA follows: TGCAGTGCTAAAGGCGGGGCGAGCCAAGAGACCCAGTACTTC.

This clonotype was observed at least ten times. This chain uses TRBV28 with TRBJ2-7, with D possibly TRBD2 on 6 matching bases. CDR3 size: 15 residues. V was trimmed by 4 bases and J by 1 base, leaving 14 bases between them. The V gene's germline CDR1 is MDHEN and CDR2 SYDVKM. Written as DNA, the CDR3 is TGTGCCAGCAGTTCTGGAGGGGTTCTTTCCTACGAGCAGTACGTC. The encoded protein is CASSSGGVLSYEQYV.

The CDR3 loop is CASSLNFEAFF. The CDR3 DNA sequence: TGTGCCAGCAGCTTAAACTTTGAAGCTTTCTTT. J is TRBJ1-1 and V is TRBV11-2, with D hard to call. The germline gives CDR1 SGHAT, CDR2 FQNNGV. Trimming shortened V by 2 bases and J by 7 bases, and 5 bases separated the two germline ends. CDR3 size: 11 residues. Combining the CDR3 with reference TRBV11-2 and TRBJ1-1 gives the whole variable domain EAGVAQSPRYKIIEKRQSVAFWCNPISGHATLYWYQQILGQGPKLLIQFQNNGVVDDSQLPKDRFSAERLKGVDSTLKIQPAKLEDSAVYLCASSLNFEAFFGQGTRLTVV.

This clonotype was found many times. The rearrangement joins TRBV28 to TRBJ2-6, with 7 bases lining up with TRBD1. J lost 3 bases, V lost 6 bases, and 5 bases had no gene match. CDR1 is MDHEN and CDR2 is SYDVKM in the germline V gene. The CDR3 has 15 residues. CDR3 bases: TGTGCCAGCAGAGAACAGGGGAATGGGGCCAACGTCCTGACTTTC. Translation gives CASREQGNGANVLTF.

The chain couples TRBV2 to TRBJ2-7, with a tentative D call TRBD1 (5 bases). CDR1 and CDR2 from the germline V gene are SNHLY and FYNNEI. This CDR3 spans 12 amino acids. V lost 6 bases to trimming and J lost 9 bases, with 15 bases between them. CDR3 sequence (DNA): TGTGCCAGCAGGGTCAGGGTTGAAGGGCAGTACTTC. Residues: CASRVRVEGQYF.

The CDR3 sequence is CASSLERAPFSTDTQYF. The CDR3 bases are TGTGCCAGCAGCTTAGAGAGGGCCCCGTTTAGCACAGATACGCAGTATTTT. The chain recombines TRBV7-8 with TRBJ2-3, with TRBD2 as a possible D gene (5 bases). V lost 1 base and J 0 bases, leaving 14 bases between the germline ends. The CDR3 has 17 amino acids. CDR1 and CDR2 from the germline V gene are SGHVS and FQNEAQ.

This clonotype has a count of ten or more. The V call is TRBV28, the J call TRBJ2-7; the D gene is possibly TRBD1 (6 bases). CDR3 length: 14 amino acids. Trimming removed 10 bases from V and 0 bases from J, with 16 bases in between. Germline lookup yields CDR1 MDHEN and CDR2 SYDVKM. This chain's CDR3 is CATGGQMISYEQYF. The CDR3 coding sequence is TGTGCCACTGGCGGACAGATGATCTCCTACGAGCAGTACTTC.

The sample holds many counts of this clonotype. V and J are TRBV7-8 and TRBJ2-5; D possibly corresponds to TRBD1 (6 bases). Germline CDR1 is SGHVS and CDR2 is FQNEAQ. The CDR3 contains 15 residues. Deletions cut 3 bases from V and 5 bases from J, with 16 bases between. The CDR3 reads CASSLMKQGVETQYF. In DNA form, the CDR3 reads TGTGCCAGCAGCTTGATGAAACAGGGAGTTGAGACCCAGTACTTC.

This clonotype occurred a few times. This sequence joins TRBV7-2 and TRBJ2-5; 9 bases align to TRBD2. Germline V gene sequence: CDR1 SGHTA, CDR2 FQGNSA. Germline trimming cut 0 bases from V and 5 bases from J; bases unmatched to any gene: 7. The CDR3 runs 16 residues. The CDR3 loop reads CASSLAAAGGRETQYF. In DNA, the CDR3 is TGTGCCAGCAGCTTAGCTGCGGCGGGGGGGAGGGAGACCCAGTACTTC.

This clonotype was picked up many times. The gene calls are TRBV12-3 or TRBV12-4 and TRBJ1-1; D not certain. This CDR3 has 13 amino acids. V was shortened by 5 bases and J by 8 bases, with 15 bases between the two germline ends. Here the CDR3 DNA reads TGTGCCAGCAGTCCCCGCGACACGATAGAAGCTTTCTTT. As protein: CASSPRDTIEAFF.

This clonotype has a count of ten or more. The V call is TRBV10-1, the J call TRBJ2-5, with a weak D call TRBD2 (7 bases). Trimming shortened V by 10 bases and J by 2 bases, and 17 bases separated the two germline ends. Looked up from germline, CDR1 is WNHNN and CDR2 is SYGVQD (reference sequence). The CDR3 is 14 amino acids. The CDR3 reads CAKGGGAKQETQYF. CDR3 nucleotides: TGCGCCAAAGGAGGGGGGGCTAAACAAGAGACCCAGTACTTC.